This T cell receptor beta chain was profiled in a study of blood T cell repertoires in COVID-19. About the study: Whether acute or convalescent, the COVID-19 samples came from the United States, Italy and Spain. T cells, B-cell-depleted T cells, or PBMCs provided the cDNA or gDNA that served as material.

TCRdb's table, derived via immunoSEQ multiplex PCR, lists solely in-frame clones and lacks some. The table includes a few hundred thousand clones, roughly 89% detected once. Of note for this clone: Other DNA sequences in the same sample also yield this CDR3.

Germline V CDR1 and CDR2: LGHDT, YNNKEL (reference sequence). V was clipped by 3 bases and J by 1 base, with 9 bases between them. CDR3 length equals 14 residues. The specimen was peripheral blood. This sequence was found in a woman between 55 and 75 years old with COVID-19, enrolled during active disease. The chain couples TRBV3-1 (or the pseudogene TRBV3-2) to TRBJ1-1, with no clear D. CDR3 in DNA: TGTGCCAGCAGCCAGGGTGCGGCGAACACTGAAGCTTTCTTT. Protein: CASSQGAANTEAFF.